The clone carrying this T cell receptor (beta chain) showed up just a few times. The data are from a study of CD8+CD57+ T cells in acquired aplastic anemia. This CDR3 contains 14 residues. V lost 0 bases to trimming and J lost 3 bases, with 9 bases between them. In germline, CDR1 is MNHNS, CDR2 SASEGT. TCR beta VDJ and CDR3 profiles were obtained from a genomic DNA template. TCRdb recomputed calls from the reads with MiXCR, one row per CDR3 protein. This table holds 150,000 or so distinct CDR3 sequences, about three fifths found once. The sequencing sample was made of sorted CD4+, CD8+, or CD8+CD57+ T cells (not recorded which) from PBMCs. The sequence derives from a human donor in good health. V and J are TRBV6-1 and TRBJ2-7; D ambiguous. For the CDR3, the DNA is TGTGCCAGCAGTGAAGCAGTGCCCCTCTACGAGCAGTACTTC. Amino acid sequence: CASSEAVPLYEQYF.